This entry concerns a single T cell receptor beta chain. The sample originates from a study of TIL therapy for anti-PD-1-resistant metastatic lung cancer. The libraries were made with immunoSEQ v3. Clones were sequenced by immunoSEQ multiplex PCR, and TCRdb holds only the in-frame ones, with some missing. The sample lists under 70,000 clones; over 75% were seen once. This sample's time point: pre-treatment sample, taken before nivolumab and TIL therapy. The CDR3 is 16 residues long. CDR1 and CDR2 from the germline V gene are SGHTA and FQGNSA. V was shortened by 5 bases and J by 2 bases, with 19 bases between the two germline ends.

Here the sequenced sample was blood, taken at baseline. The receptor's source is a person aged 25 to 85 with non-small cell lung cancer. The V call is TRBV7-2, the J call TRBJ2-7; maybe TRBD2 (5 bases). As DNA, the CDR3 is TGTGCCAGCAGCCCCAAGGAGCGGCTAACCCCCTACGAGCAGTACTTC. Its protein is CASSPKERLTPYEQYF.